The 7 T cell receptor beta chains below come from one sample, sequenced in a study of blood T cell repertoires in COVID-19. Profiled with immunoSEQ multiplex PCR; TCRdb holds only in-frame clones, not every one. Among about 180,000 clones listed, about 84% were seen once. Sequencing was carried out using peripheral blood. All receptors derive from a human donor in a cohort sampled during active COVID-19.

V and J are TRBV6-2 or TRBV6-3 and TRBJ2-5, with 8 bases fitting TRBD1. Germline V gene lookup returns CDR1 MNHEY and CDR2 SVGEGT. The CDR3 has 15 residues. Trimming at V came to 2 bases and at J to 5 bases, leaving 7 bases not matched to a gene. In DNA, the CDR3 is TGTGCCAGCAGTTACGTCCAGGGGGCTGGTGAGACCCAGTACTTC. It translates to CASSYVQGAGETQYF.

The V call is TRBV4-1, the J call TRBJ1-2; 9 nucleotides line up with TRBD1. Trimming at V came to 3 bases and at J to 6 bases, leaving 11 bases not matched to a gene. CDR3 length: 16 residues. Germline loops: CDR1 MGHRA, CDR2 YSYEKL. The CDR3 here is CASSHPGQGRVNGYTF. As DNA, the CDR3 is TGCGCCAGCAGCCACCCTGGACAGGGGAGAGTTAATGGCTACACCTTC.

This rearrangement joins TRBV5-1 to TRBJ2-3; maybe TRBD1 (6 bases). From germline, CDR1 is SGHRS and CDR2 YFSETQ. This CDR3 region has 15 residues. Trimming removed 9 bases from V and 0 bases from J, with 17 bases in between. CDR3 DNA sequence: TGCGCCACCAGGGCGCCGGGACAAAGCACAGATACGCAGTATTTT. Protein: CATRAPGQSTDTQYF.

V gene TRBV18 combines with J gene TRBJ1-4; 8 bases match TRBD1. Germline V gives CDR1 KGHSH, CDR2 LQKENI. J gave up 2 bases and V 6 bases, and 5 bases lay outside the gene matches. CDR3 size: 15 residues. The DNA of the CDR3 is TGTGCCAGCTCCAGGACAGGGTCGACTAATGAAAAACTGTTTTTT. This sequence encodes CASSRTGSTNEKLFF.

The chain has TRBV19 and TRBJ2-1, with 8 bases lining up with TRBD2. The V and J ends lost 4 bases and 7 bases, in that order; junction bases with no gene match: 6. There are 14 residues in the CDR3. From germline, CDR1 is LNHDA and CDR2 SQIVND (reference sequence). The CDR3 region is CASSTRTSMNEQFF. CDR3 nucleotides: TGTGCCAGTAGTACCCGGACTAGCATGAATGAGCAGTTCTTC. The complete variable domain, with remaining parts taken from reference TRBV19 and TRBJ2-1, reads DGGITQSPKYLFRKEGQNVTLSCEQNLNHDAMYWYRQDPGQGLRLIYYSQIVNDFQKGDIAEGYSVSREKKESFPLTVTSAQKNPTAFYLCASSTRTSMNEQFFGPGTRLTVL.

The rearrangement uses TRBV10-2 and TRBJ1-6, with unresolved D. Germline V gene sequence: CDR1 WSHSY, CDR2 SAAADI. The CDR3 length is 13 residues. CDR3 region: CAVEESYNSPLHF. The CDR3 DNA reads TGCGCGGTAGAGGAATCCTATAATTCACCCCTCCACTTT.

J is TRBJ2-1 and V is TRBV5-4, with 8 nucleotides matching TRBD2. The V gene end was trimmed by 5 bases and the J gene end by 0 bases; junction bases not matched to a gene: 7. CDR1 and CDR2 from the germline V gene are SGHNT and YYREEE (reference sequence). This CDR3 is 16 amino acids long. Here the CDR3 DNA reads TGTGCCAGCAGGGGCGGGGGGACCAGCTCCTACAATGAGCAGTTCTTC. Its translation is CASRGGGTSSYNEQFF.